This entry lists 4 T cell receptor beta chains sequenced from one sample in a study of TIL therapy for anti-PD-1-resistant metastatic lung cancer. This was the immunoSEQ v3 assay. Assay: immunoSEQ multiplex PCR; the TCRdb copy retains only in-frame clones and omits some. Found here are tens of thousands of clones, 80% to 90% of them singletons; the top ten hold around 2.6%. Time point meaning: pre-treatment sample, taken before nivolumab and TIL therapy. The sample consisted of blood, taken at baseline. The receptors come from a person aged 25 to 79 with non-small cell lung cancer.

J is TRBJ2-2 and V is TRBV21-1; TRBD1 is taken as the D call from the table, unchecked against the DNA. TRBV21-1 is tagged as a pseudogene. This CDR3 is 14 amino acids long. CDR3 loop: CASGQETNTGELFF. The CDR3 nucleotides read TGTGCCAGCGGCCAGGAAACGAACACCGGGGAGCTGTTTTTT.

A single count supports this clone. This chain links TRBV29-1 with TRBJ2-3, with TRBD1 matching over 7 bases. This CDR3 region has 13 residues. Germline V gives CDR1 SQVTM, CDR2 ANQGSEA. Germline trimming cut 8 bases from V and 1 base from J; bases unmatched to any gene: 6. CDR3 in amino acids: CSLTTGGTDTQYF. The CDR3 DNA reads as TGCAGCCTCACTACAGGGGGCACAGATACGCAGTATTTT.

On this clone itself: Other nucleotide sequences in the sample specify the same CDR3. The gene calls are TRBV5-1 and TRBJ2-3, with TRBD1 as a possible D gene (6 bases). V lost 4 bases, J lost 3 bases, and 12 bases lay in between. Per the germline V gene, CDR1 is SGHRS and CDR2 is YFSETQ. The CDR3 spans 14 residues. CDR3 sequence (DNA): TGCGCCAGCAGCGAAGGGGGTGGGACAGATACGCAGTATTTT. Its translation is CASSEGGGTDTQYF.

This clone was observed a few times. The gene calls are TRBV30 and TRBJ1-4; D unclear. Germline V CDR1 and CDR2: GTSNPN, SVGIG (reference sequence). Trimming took off 1 base at V and 1 base at J, with 4 bases between the two ends. This CDR3 is built from 13 residues. CDR3 residues: CAWSDGTNEKLFF. The CDR3 coding sequence is TGTGCCTGGAGTGACGGAACTAATGAAAAACTGTTTTTT. Looking up the rest from reference TRBV30 and TRBJ1-4 gives the full variable domain: SQTIHQWPATLVQPVGSPLSLECTVEGTSNPNLYWYRQAAGRGLQLLFYSVGIGQISSEVPQNLSASRPQDRQFILSSKKLLLSDSGFYLCAWSDGTNEKLFFGSGTQLSVL.